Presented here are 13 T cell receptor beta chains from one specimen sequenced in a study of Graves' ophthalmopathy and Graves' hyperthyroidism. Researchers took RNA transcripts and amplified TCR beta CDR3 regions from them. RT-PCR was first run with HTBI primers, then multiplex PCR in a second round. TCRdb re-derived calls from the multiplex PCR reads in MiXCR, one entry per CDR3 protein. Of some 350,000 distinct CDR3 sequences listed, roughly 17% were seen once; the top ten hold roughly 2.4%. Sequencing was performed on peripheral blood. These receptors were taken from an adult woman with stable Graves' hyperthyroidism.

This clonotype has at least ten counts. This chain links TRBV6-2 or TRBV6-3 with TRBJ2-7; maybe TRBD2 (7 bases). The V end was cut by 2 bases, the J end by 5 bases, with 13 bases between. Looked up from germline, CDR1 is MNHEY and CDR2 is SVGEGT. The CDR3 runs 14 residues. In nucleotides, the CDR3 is TGTGCCAGCAGTTACCGGGGGCGGGGGAACGAGCAGTACTTC. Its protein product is CASSYRGRGNEQYF.

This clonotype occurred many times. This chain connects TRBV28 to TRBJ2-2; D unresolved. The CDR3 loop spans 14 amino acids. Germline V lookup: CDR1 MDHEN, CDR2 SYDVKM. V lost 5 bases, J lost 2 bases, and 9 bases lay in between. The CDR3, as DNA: TGTGCCAGCAGTAACCCTTATAACACCGGGGAGCTGTTTTTT. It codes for CASSNPYNTGELFF.

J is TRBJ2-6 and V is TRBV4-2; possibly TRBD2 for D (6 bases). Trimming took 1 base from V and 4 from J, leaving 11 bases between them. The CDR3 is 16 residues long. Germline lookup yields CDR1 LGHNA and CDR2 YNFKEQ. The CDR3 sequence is CASSQGAGSGANVLTF. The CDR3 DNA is TGTGCCAGCAGCCAAGGAGCGGGTTCAGGGGCCAACGTCCTGACTTTC.

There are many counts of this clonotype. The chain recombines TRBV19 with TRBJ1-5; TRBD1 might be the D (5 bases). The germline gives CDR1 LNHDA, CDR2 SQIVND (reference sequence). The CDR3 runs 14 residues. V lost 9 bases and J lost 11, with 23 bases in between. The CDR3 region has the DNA TGTGCCAGCACCGATTTGGGGGGTAGGAGTGCCCAGCATTTT. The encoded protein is CASTDLGGRSAQHF.

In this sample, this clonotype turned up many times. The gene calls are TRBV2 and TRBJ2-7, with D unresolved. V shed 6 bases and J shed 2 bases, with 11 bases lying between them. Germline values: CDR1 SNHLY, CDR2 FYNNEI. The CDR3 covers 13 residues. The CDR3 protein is CASRSTSTYEQYF. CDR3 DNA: TGTGCCAGCAGATCGACAAGTACCTACGAGCAGTACTTC.

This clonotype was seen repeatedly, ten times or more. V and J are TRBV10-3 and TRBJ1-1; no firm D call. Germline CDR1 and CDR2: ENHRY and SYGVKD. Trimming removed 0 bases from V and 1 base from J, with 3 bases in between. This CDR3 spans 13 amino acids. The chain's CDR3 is CAISESRNTEAFF. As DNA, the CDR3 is TGTGCCATCAGTGAGTCGAGGAACACTGAAGCTTTCTTT.

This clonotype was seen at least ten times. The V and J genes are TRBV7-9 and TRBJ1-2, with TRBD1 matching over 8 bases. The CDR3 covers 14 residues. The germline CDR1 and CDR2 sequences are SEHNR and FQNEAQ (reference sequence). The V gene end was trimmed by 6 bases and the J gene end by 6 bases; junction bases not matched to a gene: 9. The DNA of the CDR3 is TGTGCCAGCAGTTTCACTCAGGGGGCAGATGGCTACACCTTC. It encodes CASSFTQGADGYTF.

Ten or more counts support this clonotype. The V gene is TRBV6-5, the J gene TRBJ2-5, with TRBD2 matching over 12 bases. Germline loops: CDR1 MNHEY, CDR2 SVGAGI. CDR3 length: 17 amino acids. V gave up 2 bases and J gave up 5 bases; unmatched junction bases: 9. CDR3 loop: CASSYALAGGSRETQYF. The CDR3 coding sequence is TGTGCCAGCAGTTACGCCCTAGCGGGAGGGTCGAGGGAGACCCAGTACTTC.

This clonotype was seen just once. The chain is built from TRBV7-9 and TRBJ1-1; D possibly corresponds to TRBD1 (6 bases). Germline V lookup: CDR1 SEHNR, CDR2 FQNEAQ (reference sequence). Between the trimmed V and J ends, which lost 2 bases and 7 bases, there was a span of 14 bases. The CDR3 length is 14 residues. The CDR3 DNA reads TGTGCCAGCAGCTTAACAGGGTCGAAGAATGAAGCTTTCTTT. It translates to CASSLTGSKNEAFF. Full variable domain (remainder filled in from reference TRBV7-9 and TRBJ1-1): DTGVSQNPRHKITKRGQNVTFRCDPISEHNRLYWYRQTLGQGPEFLTYFQNEAQLEKSRLLSDRFSAERPKGSFSTLEIQRTEQGDSAMYLCASSLTGSKNEAFFGQGTRLTVV.

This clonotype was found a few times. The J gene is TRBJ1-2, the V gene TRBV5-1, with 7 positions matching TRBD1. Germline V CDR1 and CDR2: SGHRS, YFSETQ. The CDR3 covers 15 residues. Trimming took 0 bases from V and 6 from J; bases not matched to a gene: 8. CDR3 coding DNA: TGCGCCAGCAGCTTGGCCCAAACAGGGGCGCATGGCTACACCTTC. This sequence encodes CASSLAQTGAHGYTF.

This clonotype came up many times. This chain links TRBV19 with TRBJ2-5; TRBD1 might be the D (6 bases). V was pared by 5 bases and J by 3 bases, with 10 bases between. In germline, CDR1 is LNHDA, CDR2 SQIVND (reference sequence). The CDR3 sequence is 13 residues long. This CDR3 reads CASSRQGKETQYF. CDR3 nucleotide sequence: TGTGCCAGTAGTCGGCAGGGGAAAGAGACCCAGTACTTC.

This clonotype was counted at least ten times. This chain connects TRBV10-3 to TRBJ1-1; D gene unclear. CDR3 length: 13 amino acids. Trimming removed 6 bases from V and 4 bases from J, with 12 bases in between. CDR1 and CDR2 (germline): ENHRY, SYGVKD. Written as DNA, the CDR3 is TGTGCCATCAGGGATCCGGGAATCACTGAAGCTTTCTTT. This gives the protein CAIRDPGITEAFF.

DNA of the CDR3: TGTGCCAGCACTAAACCTGGGACAGGGTTTCAGCCCCAGCATTTT. Residues: CASTKPGTGFQPQHF. This chain links TRBV6-2 or TRBV6-3 with TRBJ1-5, with 9 bases identical to TRBD1. V was pared by 7 bases and J by 6 bases, with 10 bases of the junction left unmatched. The CDR3 totals 15 residues. Looked up from germline, CDR1 is MNHEY and CDR2 is SVGEGT.